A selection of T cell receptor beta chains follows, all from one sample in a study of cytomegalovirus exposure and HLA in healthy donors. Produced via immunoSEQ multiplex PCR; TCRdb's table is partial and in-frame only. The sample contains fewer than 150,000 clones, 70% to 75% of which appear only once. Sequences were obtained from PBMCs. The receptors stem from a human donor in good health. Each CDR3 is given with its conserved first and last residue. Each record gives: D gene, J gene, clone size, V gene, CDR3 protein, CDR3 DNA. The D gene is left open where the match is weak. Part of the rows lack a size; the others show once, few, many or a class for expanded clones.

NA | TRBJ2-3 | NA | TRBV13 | CASSLGWGGPTDTQYF | TGTGCCAGCAGCTTAGGTTGGGGGGGCCCCACAGATACGCAGTATTTT
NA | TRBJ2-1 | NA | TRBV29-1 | CSVWASYNEQFF | TGCAGCGTTTGGGCCTCCTACAATGAGCAGTTCTTC
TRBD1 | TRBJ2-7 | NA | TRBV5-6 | CASSPIDRDYEQYF | TGTGCCAGCAGCCCGATCGACAGGGACTACGAGCAGTACTTC
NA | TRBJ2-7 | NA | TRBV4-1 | CASSQAFSADSYEQYF | TGCGCCAGCAGCCAAGCCTTTTCTGCGGACAGCTACGAGCAGTACTTC
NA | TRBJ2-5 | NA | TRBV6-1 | CASSEVVALVLQETQYF | TGTGCCAGCAGTGAAGTAGTAGCGCTAGTCCTCCAAGAGACCCAGTACTTC
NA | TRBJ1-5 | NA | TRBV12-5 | CASGWQGQRNNQPQHF | TGTGCTAGTGGATGGCAGGGCCAAAGAAACAATCAGCCCCAGCATTTT
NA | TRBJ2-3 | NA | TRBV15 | CATLGGPDTQYF | TGTGCCACCCTCGGAGGGCCCGATACGCAGTATTTT
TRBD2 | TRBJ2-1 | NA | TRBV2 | CASRPTGLAGVYNEQFF | TGTGCCAGCAGACCTACGGGACTAGCGGGCGTCTACAATGAGCAGTTCTTC
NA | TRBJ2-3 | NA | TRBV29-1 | CSVGRDTWEEDTQYF | TGCAGCGTTGGTCGGGACACCTGGGAAGAAGATACGCAGTATTTT
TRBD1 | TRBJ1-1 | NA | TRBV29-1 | CSVGTVLNPKTEAFF | TGCAGCGTCGGGACAGTCCTAAACCCCAAGACTGAAGCTTTCTTT
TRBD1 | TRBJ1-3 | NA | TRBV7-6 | CASSLTTGVGNTIYF | TGTGCCAGCAGCTTAACCACAGGGGTTGGAAACACCATATATTTT
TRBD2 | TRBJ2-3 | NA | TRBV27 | CASSPSLLAGGTDTQYF | TGTGCCAGCAGTCCCAGTTTACTAGCGGGGGGCACAGATACGCAGTATTTT
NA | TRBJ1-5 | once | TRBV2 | CASKYRVLGQPQHF | TGTGCCAGCAAATACAGGGTATTGGGTCAGCCCCAGCATTTT
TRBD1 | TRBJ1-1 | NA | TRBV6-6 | CASPRTGGNTEAFF | TGTGCCAGCCCTCGGACAGGGGGAAACACTGAAGCTTTCTTT
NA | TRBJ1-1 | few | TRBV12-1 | CASSFARTFLEAFF | TGTGCCAGCAGCTTTGCCAGGACTTTTTTAGAAGCTTTCTTT
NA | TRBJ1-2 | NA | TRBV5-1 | CASSLESRGNYGYTF | TGCGCCAGCAGCCTCGAGAGTCGAGGGAACTATGGCTACACCTTC
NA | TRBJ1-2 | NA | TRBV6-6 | CASSYDSEGYTF | TGTGCCAGCAGTTACGACAGTGAGGGCTACACCTTC
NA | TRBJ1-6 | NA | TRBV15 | CATSRDYLAENSPLHF | TGTGCCACCAGCAGAGATTATTTAGCGGAAAATTCACCCCTCCACTTT
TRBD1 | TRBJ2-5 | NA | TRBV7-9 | CASSSGTAQETQYF | TGTGCCAGCAGCTCCGGGACAGCGCAAGAGACCCAGTACTTC
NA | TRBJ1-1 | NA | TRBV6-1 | CASSEWGGFF | TGTGCCAGCAGTGAGTGGGGGGGTTTCTTT
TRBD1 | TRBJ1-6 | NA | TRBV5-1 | CASSLVAGGRPLHF | TGCGCCAGCAGCTTGGTAGCAGGGGGTAGACCCCTCCACTTT
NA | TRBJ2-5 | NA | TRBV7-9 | CASSLVGSGETQYF | TGTGCCAGCTCACTCGTTGGGAGTGGGGAGACCCAGTACTTC
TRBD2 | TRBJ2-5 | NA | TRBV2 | CASSDRDGAGEETQYF | TGTGCCAGCAGTGATCGGGACGGAGCGGGGGAAGAGACCCAGTACTTC
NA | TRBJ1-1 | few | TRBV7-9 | CSSSLSIEEAFF | TGTTCCAGCAGCCTTTCCATTGAGGAAGCTTTCTTT
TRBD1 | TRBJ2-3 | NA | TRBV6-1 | CASSGTGGSFDTQYF | TGTGCCAGCAGTGGAACAGGGGGCTCGTTCGATACGCAGTATTTT
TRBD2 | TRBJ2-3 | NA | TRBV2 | CASSEAALLAGGHTQYF | TGTGCCAGCAGTGAAGCCGCCCTTCTAGCGGGGGGTCATACGCAGTATTTT
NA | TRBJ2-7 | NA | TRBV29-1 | CSVAQGWEQYF | TGCAGCGTAGCACAGGGATGGGAGCAGTACTTC
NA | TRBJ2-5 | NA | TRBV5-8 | CASTTRSALETQYF | TGTGCCAGCACCACGCGTAGCGCTTTGGAGACCCAGTACTTC
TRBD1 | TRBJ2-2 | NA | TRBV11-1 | CASSMGQSELFF | TGTGCCAGCAGCATGGGACAGTCGGAGCTGTTTTTT
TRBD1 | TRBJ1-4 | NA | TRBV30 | CAWSITGTGSEKLFF | TGTGCCTGGAGTATAACCGGGACAGGGAGTGAAAAACTGTTTTTT
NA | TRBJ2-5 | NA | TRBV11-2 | CASSLGREETQYF | TGTGCCAGCAGCTTAGGCAGGGAAGAGACCCAGTACTTC
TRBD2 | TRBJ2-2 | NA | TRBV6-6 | CASSYYSGRGTGELFF | TGTGCCAGCAGTTACTACTCAGGGAGGGGCACCGGGGAGCTGTTTTTT
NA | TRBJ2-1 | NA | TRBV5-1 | CASSWDNNEQFF | TGCGCCAGCAGCTGGGACAACAATGAGCAGTTCTTC
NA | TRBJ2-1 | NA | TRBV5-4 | CASSSNSAGNEQFF | TGTGCCAGCAGCTCCAACTCCGCGGGCAATGAGCAGTTCTTC
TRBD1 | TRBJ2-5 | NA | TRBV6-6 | CASSYPGQGEETQYF | TGTGCCAGCAGTTACCCGGGACAGGGAGAGGAGACCCAGTACTTC
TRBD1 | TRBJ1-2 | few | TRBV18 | CASSLGQGPYGYTF | TGTGCCAGCTCACTGGGACAGGGACCCTATGGCTACACCTTC
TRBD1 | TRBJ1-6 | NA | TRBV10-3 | CAISEEGQADLLNSPLHF | TGTGCCATCAGTGAGGAAGGACAGGCAGATCTCCTTAATTCACCCCTCCACTTT
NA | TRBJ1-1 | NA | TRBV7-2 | CASSWTQNTEAFF | TGTGCCAGCAGCTGGACACAGAACACTGAAGCTTTCTTT
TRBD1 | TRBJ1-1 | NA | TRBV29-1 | CSVQGVMNTEAFF | TGCAGCGTCCAGGGGGTCATGAACACTGAAGCTTTCTTT
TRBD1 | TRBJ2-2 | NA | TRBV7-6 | CASSFSGQGAGELFF | TGTGCCAGCAGCTTCTCCGGACAGGGGGCCGGGGAGCTGTTTTTT
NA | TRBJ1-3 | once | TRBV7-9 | CASSLLSGNTIYF | TGTGCCAGCAGCTTACTATCTGGAAACACCATATATTTT
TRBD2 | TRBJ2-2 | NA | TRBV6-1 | CASSATLGVAGGTNTGELFF | TGTGCCAGCAGTGCCACACTGGGGGTAGCGGGGGGCACCAACACCGGGGAGCTGTTTTTT
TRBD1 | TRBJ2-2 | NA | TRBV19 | CASSLRQGRTGELFF | TGTGCCAGTAGTCTCCGACAGGGGCGGACCGGGGAGCTGTTTTTT
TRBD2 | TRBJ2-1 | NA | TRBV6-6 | CASTRNSGGYNEQFF | TGTGCCAGCACCAGAAATAGCGGGGGTTACAATGAGCAGTTCTTC
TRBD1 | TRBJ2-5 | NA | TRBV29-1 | CSALPGTGVNGEQYF | TGCAGCGCCCTGCCCGGGACAGGTGTGAACGGGGAGCAGTACTTC
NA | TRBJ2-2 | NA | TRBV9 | CASSPGLTGELFF | TGTGCCAGCAGCCCAGGACTAACCGGGGAGCTGTTTTTT
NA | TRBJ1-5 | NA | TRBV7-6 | CASSLAGHQPQHF | TGTGCCAGCAGCTTAGCGGGGCATCAGCCCCAGCATTTT
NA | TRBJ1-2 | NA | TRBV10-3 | CAISDSNRASIYGYTF | TGTGCCATCAGCGACTCCAACAGGGCCTCTATTTATGGCTACACCTTC